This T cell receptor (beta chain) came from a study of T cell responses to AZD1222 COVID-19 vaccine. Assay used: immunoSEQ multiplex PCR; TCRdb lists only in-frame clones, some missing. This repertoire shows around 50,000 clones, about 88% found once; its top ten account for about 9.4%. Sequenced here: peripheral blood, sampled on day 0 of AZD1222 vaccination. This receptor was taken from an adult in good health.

DNA for the CDR3: TGTGCCAGCAGCCTAGCTGTACAGGGACGAAGTACGCAGTATTTT. It is translated as CASSLAVQGRSTQYF. This rearrangement joins TRBV16 to TRBJ2-3, with a tentative D call TRBD1 (6 bases). CDR3 length equals 15 residues. V lost 4 bases and J 8 bases, leaving 19 bases between the germline ends. CDR1 and CDR2 (germline): KGHSY, FQNENV.